This section outlines one TCR beta chain sequence together with its context. The sample comes from a study of shared clonotypes between healthy human individuals. V shed 3 bases and J shed 1 base, with 15 bases lying between them. The CDR3 length is 16 residues. The germline gives CDR1 ENHRY, CDR2 SYGVKD. Sequenced by immunoSEQ multiplex PCR; TCRdb stores in-frame clones only, minus some. Here the sample spans nearly 2 million clones, just under 95% being singletons. Cells designated naive CD8 were CD45RO-negative and were positively selected for CCR7, with terminally differentiated effector memory CD45RA+ cells excluded.

The sequence was obtained from a man younger than 30 in good health. The sample was naive CD8+ T cells sorted from blood. The chain is built from TRBV10-3 and TRBJ1-1, with a tentative D call TRBD1 (5 bases). For the CDR3, the DNA is TGTGCCATCAGTGACCCGACAGCCCAGAGGAACACTGAAGCTTTCTTT. Translation: CAISDPTAQRNTEAFF.